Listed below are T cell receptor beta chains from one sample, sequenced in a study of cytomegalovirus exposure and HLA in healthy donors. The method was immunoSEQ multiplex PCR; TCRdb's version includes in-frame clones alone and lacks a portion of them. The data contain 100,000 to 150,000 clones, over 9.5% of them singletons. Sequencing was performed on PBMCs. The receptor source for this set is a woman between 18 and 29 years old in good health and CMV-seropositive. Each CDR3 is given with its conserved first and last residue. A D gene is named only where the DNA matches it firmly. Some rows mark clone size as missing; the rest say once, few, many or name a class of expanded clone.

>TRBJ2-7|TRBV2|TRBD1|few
CASGGDSYEQYF
TGTGCCAGCGGTGGGGACAGCTACGAGCAGTACTTC
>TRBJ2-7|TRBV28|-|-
CASSLWDRSYEQYF
TGTGCCAGCAGTTTATGGGACAGATCCTACGAGCAGTACTTC
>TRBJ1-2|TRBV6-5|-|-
CASSQGREASGYTF
TGTGCCAGCAGTCAAGGCAGGGAAGCGTCGGGCTACACCTTC
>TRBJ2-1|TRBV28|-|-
CASSEQNGEQFF
TGTGCCAGCAGCGAACAAAATGGCGAGCAGTTCTTC
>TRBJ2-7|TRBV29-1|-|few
CSAGGGPISYEQYF
TGCAGCGCTGGGGGGGGCCCGATCTCCTACGAGCAGTACTTC
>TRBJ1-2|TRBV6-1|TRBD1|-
CASSEEGQGLGGYGYTF
TGTGCCAGCAGTGAAGAAGGACAGGGTTTAGGGGGGTATGGCTACACCTTC
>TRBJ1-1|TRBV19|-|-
CASSIDPSGSTEAFF
TGTGCCAGTAGTATAGATCCGTCGGGGTCCACTGAAGCTTTCTTT
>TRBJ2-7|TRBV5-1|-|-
CASSLALGYEQYF
TGCGCCAGCAGCTTGGCCCTCGGCTACGAGCAGTACTTC
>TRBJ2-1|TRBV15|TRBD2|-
CATSRERELHNEQFF
TGTGCCACCAGCAGGGAGCGGGAGCTCCACAATGAGCAGTTCTTC
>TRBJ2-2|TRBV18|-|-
CASPWSDRPNTGELFF
TGTGCCAGCCCCTGGTCTGACAGGCCGAACACCGGGGAGCTGTTTTTT
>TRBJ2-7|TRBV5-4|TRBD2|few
CASSTTLAGLSYEQYF
TGTGCCAGCAGCACCACGCTAGCGGGACTATCCTACGAGCAGTACTTC
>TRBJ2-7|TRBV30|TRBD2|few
CAWGWVAGDEQYF
TGTGCCTGGGGGTGGGTAGCGGGTGACGAGCAGTACTTC
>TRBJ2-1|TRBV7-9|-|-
CASSSGLSSYNEQFF
TGTGCCAGCAGCTCCGGACTGAGCTCCTACAATGAGCAGTTCTTC
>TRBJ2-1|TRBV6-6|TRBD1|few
CASSSDRVRNEQFF
TGTGCCAGCAGTTCGGACAGGGTACGCAATGAGCAGTTCTTC
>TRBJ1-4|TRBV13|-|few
CASSLRQGGEKLFF
TGTGCCAGCAGCTTGAGGCAGGGAGGGGAAAAACTGTTTTTT
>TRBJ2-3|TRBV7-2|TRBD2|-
CASSLTGVAGGQDTQYF
TGTGCCAGCAGCTTAACGGGGGTAGCGGGAGGTCAAGATACGCAGTATTTT
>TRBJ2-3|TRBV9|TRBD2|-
CASSVGGLAGYTDTQYF
TGTGCCAGCAGCGTAGGGGGACTAGCGGGTTACACAGATACGCAGTATTTT
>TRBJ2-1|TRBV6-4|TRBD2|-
CASSPSSGSVRGEQFF
TGTGCCAGCAGTCCTTCTAGCGGGAGTGTCAGGGGTGAGCAGTTCTTC
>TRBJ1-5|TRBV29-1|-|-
CSVVPDSNSNQPQHF
TGCAGCGTTGTCCCGGACAGCAATAGCAATCAGCCCCAGCATTTT
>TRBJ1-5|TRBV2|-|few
CASSEGGLSNQPQHF
TGTGCCAGCAGTGAAGGCGGTCTTAGCAATCAGCCCCAGCATTTT
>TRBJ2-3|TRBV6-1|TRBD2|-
CASQILAGPDTQYF
TGTGCCAGCCAGATCCTAGCGGGACCGGATACGCAGTATTTT
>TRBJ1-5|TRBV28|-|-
CASRAAKLGTNQPQHF
TGTGCCAGCAGAGCCGCCAAACTGGGCACTAATCAGCCCCAGCATTTT
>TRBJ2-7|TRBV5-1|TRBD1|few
CASSWGQGYEQYF
TGCGCCAGCAGCTGGGGACAGGGCTACGAGCAGTACTTC
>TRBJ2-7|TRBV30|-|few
CAWSGYIAYEQYF
TGTGCCTGGAGTGGGTACATCGCCTACGAGCAGTACTTC
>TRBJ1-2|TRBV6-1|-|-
CASSEGKRRSNYGYTF
TGTGCCAGCAGTGAAGGAAAGCGACGGTCTAACTATGGCTACACCTTC
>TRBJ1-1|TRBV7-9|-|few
CASSFGGMNTEAFF
TGTGCCAGCAGCTTTGGGGGCATGAACACTGAAGCTTTCTTT
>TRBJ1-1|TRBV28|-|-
CASSLNGPVEAFF
TGTGCCAGCAGCCTGAATGGCCCAGTTGAAGCTTTCTTT
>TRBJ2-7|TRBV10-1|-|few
CASRDRDTESYEQYF
TGCGCCAGCAGAGACCGGGACACCGAGTCCTACGAGCAGTACTTC
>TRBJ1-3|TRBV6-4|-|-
CASRTPFSGNTIYF
TGTGCCAGCAGAACACCCTTCTCTGGAAACACCATATATTTT
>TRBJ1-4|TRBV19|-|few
CASSTRVELALATNEKLFF
TGTGCCAGTAGTACCCGGGTCGAGTTAGCACTAGCTACCAATGAAAAACTGTTTTTT
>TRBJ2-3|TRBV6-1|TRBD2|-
CASSGFLAGPEDTQYF
TGTGCCAGCAGTGGATTCCTAGCGGGCCCCGAAGATACGCAGTATTTT
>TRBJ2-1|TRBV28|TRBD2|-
CASRVLTSGTYNEQFF
TGTGCCAGCAGGGTCTTAACTAGCGGAACCTACAATGAGCAGTTCTTC
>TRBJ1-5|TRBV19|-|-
CASSIDSSNQPQHF
TGTGCCAGTAGTATCGACAGTAGCAATCAGCCCCAGCATTTT
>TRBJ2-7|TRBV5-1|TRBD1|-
CASSRGQGGGYEQYF
TGCGCCAGCAGCAGGGGACAGGGTGGCGGCTACGAGCAGTACTTC
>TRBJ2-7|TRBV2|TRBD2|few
CASSDTGLDPSDYEQYF
TGTGCCAGCAGTGACACCGGACTAGACCCTTCTGATTACGAGCAGTACTTC
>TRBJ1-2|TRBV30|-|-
CAWSMGAQNYGYTF
TGTGCCTGGAGTATGGGGGCGCAGAACTATGGCTACACCTTC
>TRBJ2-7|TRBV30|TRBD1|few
CAWSGLQGGEQYF
TGTGCCTGGAGTGGCCTACAGGGGGGTGAGCAGTACTTC
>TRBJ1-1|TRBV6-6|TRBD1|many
CATKGTGPMNTEAFF
TGTGCCACAAAGGGGACAGGCCCTATGAACACTGAAGCTTTCTTT
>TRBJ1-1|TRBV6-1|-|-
CASSEMRTPLGTEAFF
TGTGCCAGCAGTGAAATGAGGACTCCTTTAGGTACTGAAGCTTTCTTT
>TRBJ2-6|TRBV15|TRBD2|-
CATSRPGSMVTLAGDSSGANVLTF
TGTGCCACCAGCAGACCCGGGTCAATGGTGACCCTAGCGGGAGATAGCTCTGGGGCCAACGTCCTGACTTTC
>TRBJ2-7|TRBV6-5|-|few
CASSSLAGSYEQYF
TGTGCCAGCAGTTCACTCGCGGGGTCCTACGAGCAGTACTTC
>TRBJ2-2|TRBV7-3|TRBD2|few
CASRQSGSDTGELFF
TGTGCCAGCAGACAGAGCGGGAGTGACACCGGGGAGCTGTTTTTT
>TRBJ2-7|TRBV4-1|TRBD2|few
CASSKDPTSTLREQYF
TGCGCCAGCAGCAAAGACCCGACTAGCACGCTTCGGGAGCAGTACTTC
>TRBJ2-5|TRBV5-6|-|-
CASSGALAAQETQYF
TGTGCCAGCAGCGGAGCCCTCGCGGCCCAAGAGACCCAGTACTTC
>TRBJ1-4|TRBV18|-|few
CASSPGSLNEKLFF
TGTGCCAGCTCACCCGGGAGTCTTAATGAAAAACTGTTTTTT
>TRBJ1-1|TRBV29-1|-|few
CSVARAMNTEAFF
TGCAGCGTTGCGAGAGCAATGAACACTGAAGCTTTCTTT
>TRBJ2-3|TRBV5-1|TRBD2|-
CASSSGGTSGNSDTQYF
TGCGCCAGCAGCTCTGGCGGCACTAGCGGGAACTCAGATACGCAGTATTTT
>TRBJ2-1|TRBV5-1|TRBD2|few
CASSSTSGSSNEQFF
TGCGCCAGCAGCTCTACTAGCGGGAGCTCCAATGAGCAGTTCTTC
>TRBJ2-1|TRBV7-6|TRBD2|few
CASSFGTNYNEQFF
TGTGCCAGCAGCTTCGGGACTAACTACAATGAGCAGTTCTTC
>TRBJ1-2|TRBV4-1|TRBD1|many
CASSHPSRQGDFNYGYTF
TGCGCCAGCAGCCATCCCTCACGACAGGGGGACTTTAACTATGGCTACACCTTC
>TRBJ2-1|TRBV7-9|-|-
CASSLGADEQFF
TGTGCCAGCAGCTTAGGGGCAGATGAGCAGTTCTTC
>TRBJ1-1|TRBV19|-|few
CASIRGTEAFF
TGTGCCAGTATTCGGGGCACTGAAGCTTTCTTT
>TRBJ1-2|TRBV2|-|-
CASRREGWSYGYTF
TGTGCCAGCAGGAGAGAGGGCTGGAGCTATGGCTACACCTTC
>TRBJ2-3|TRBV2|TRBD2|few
CASIQRDLRDTQYF
TGTGCCAGCATCCAGCGGGATTTGAGAGATACGCAGTATTTT
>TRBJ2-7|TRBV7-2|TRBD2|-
CASSFGGSSYEQYF
TGTGCCAGCAGCTTCGGGGGGAGCTCCTACGAGCAGTACTTC
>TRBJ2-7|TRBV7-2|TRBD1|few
CASSTAGGIYEQYF
TGTGCCAGCAGCACAGCAGGGGGAATCTACGAGCAGTACTTC
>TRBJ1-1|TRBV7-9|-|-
CASSLTGLGTEAFF
TGTGCCAGCAGCTTGACAGGCTTAGGGACTGAAGCTTTCTTT
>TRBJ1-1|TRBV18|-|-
CASSPTGQNTEAFF
TGTGCCAGCTCACCAACTGGGCAGAACACTGAAGCTTTCTTT
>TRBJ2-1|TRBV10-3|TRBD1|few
CASNRGPSGNEQFF
TGTGCCTCAAACAGGGGGCCTAGCGGAAATGAGCAGTTCTTC